The 21 T cell receptor beta chains below were found in one sample sequenced in a study of CD8+CD57+ T cells in acquired aplastic anemia. Genomic DNA constituted the template upon which TCR beta VDJ and CDR3 profiling was performed. TCRdb itself ran the reads through MiXCR, one entry per CDR3 protein. Among 260,000 or so distinct CDR3 sequences listed, around half were seen once. Patients sequenced had flow cytometry evidence of CD8+CD57+ cell expansion. Sequencing was performed on sorted CD4+, CD8+, or CD8+CD57+ T cells (not recorded which) from PBMCs. All receptors derive from a human donor with aplastic anemia.

A word on this clonotype: A much bigger clone sits one base away, suggesting this may be a read error. The rearrangement uses TRBV7-9 and TRBJ2-3, with D maybe TRBD1 (5 bases). The CDR3 extends over 19 amino acids. Germline V gene sequence: CDR1 SEHNR, CDR2 FQNEAQ (reference sequence). As DNA, the CDR3 is TGTACCAGCAGCGAACAACGAGGCGACAGAATGACTAGCACAGATACGCAGTATTTT. This encodes CTSSEQRGDRMTSTDTQYF.

This rearrangement joins TRBV20-1 to TRBJ2-3; D gene uncertain. The CDR3 spans 12 residues. The V end lost 7 bases, the J end lost 2 bases, and 10 bases lay between the germline ends. Germline V gives CDR1 DFQATT, CDR2 SNEGSKA (reference sequence). The CDR3 DNA reads TGCAGTGGCTCGGAGTACACAGATACGCAGTATTTT. It yields the protein CSGSEYTDTQYF.

The rearrangement joins TRBV27 to TRBJ1-5; D is undetermined. There are 13 residues in the CDR3. Germline CDR1 is MNHEY and CDR2 is SMNVEV (reference sequence). The germline V and J ends were trimmed by 0 bases and 2 bases, with 2 bases remaining between them. For the CDR3, the DNA is TGTGCCAGCAGTTTATCCCGCAATCAGCCCCAGCATTTT. Protein sequence: CASSLSRNQPQHF.

This clonotype was seen repeatedly, ten times or more. The genes are TRBV2 and TRBJ2-1; D not certain. Per the germline V gene, CDR1 is SNHLY and CDR2 is FYNNEI. This CDR3 spans 10 amino acids. Trimming took off 8 bases at V and 7 bases at J, with 6 bases between the two ends. CDR3 amino acids: CASFGNEQFF. The CDR3, as DNA: TGTGCCAGCTTCGGGAATGAGCAGTTCTTC.

This clonotype was observed many times. This chain joins TRBV2 and TRBJ1-5; TRBD1 aligns across 7 bases. The V segment lost 6 bases and the J segment 2 bases; nucleotides outside the gene matches: 7. Germline CDR1 is SNHLY and CDR2 is FYNNEI. The CDR3 contains 15 residues. In nucleotides, the CDR3 is TGTGCCAGCAGCCTACAGGGGTTCGGCAATCAGCCCCAGCATTTT. Its translation: CASSLQGFGNQPQHF.

Turning to this clonotype: This may arise from a read error, as a much more abundant clone is one base away. The V call is TRBV6-5, the J call TRBJ1-2; 12 nucleotides agree with TRBD1. CDR1 and CDR2 (germline): MNHEY, SVGAGI. This CDR3 has 15 residues. The CDR3 DNA follows: TGTGCCAGCAGTTACGGGACAGGGGGCAACTATGGCTACGCCTTC. Translated, it gives CASSYGTGGNYGYAF.

This clonotype was detected ten times or more. The V gene is TRBV20-1, the J gene TRBJ2-1; 13 nucleotides match TRBD2. J was trimmed by 9 bases and V by 4 bases; bases with no gene match: 12. The CDR3 contains 16 residues. Germline V gene data show CDR1 as DFQATT and CDR2 as SNEGSKA (reference sequence). The CDR3: CSATLRTSGSLPEQFF. The CDR3 DNA reads as TGCAGTGCTACTTTAAGGACTAGCGGGAGTCTTCCTGAGCAGTTCTTC.

The V and J genes are TRBV28 and TRBJ1-1; the D gene is possibly TRBD1 (6 bases). Germline values: CDR1 MDHEN, CDR2 SYDVKM. This CDR3 comprises 14 residues. V was shortened by 4 bases and J by 0 bases, with 9 bases between the two germline ends. The CDR3 sequence: CASSSGTLNTEAFF. As DNA, the CDR3 is TGTGCCAGCAGTTCGGGGACACTGAACACTGAAGCTTTCTTT.

The rearrangement links TRBV10-3 to TRBJ1-6; 7 bases are shared with TRBD1. Germline V gives CDR1 ENHRY, CDR2 SYGVKD. The CDR3 has 13 residues. The V gene end was trimmed by 8 bases and the J gene end by 11 bases; junction bases not matched to a gene: 9. The CDR3 coding sequence is TGTGCCATCCGATTGGGACAGACGACACCCCTCCACTTT. Its translation: CAIRLGQTTPLHF.

V usage is TRBV19 and J usage is TRBJ2-7; D is unclear. V was clipped by 11 bases and J by 0 bases, with 8 bases between them. CDR1 and CDR2 from the germline V gene are LNHDA and SQIVND (reference sequence). The CDR3 consists of 11 residues. In DNA form, the CDR3 reads TGTGCCGTCGGGTCCTCCTACGAGCAGTACTTC. This codes for CAVGSSYEQYF. Full variable domain (outside the CDR3, taken from reference TRBV19 and TRBJ2-7): DGGITQSPKYLFRKEGQNVTLSCEQNLNHDAMYWYRQDPGQGLRLIYYSQIVNDFQKGDIAEGYSVSREKKESFPLTVTSAQKNPTAFYLCAVGSSYEQYFGPGTRLTVT.

The chain is built from TRBV9 and TRBJ1-4, with TRBD1 matching over 9 bases. The J segment lost 4 bases and the V segment lost 7 bases, leaving 11 bases of the junction unmatched. The germline V gene encodes CDR1 SGDLS and CDR2 YYNGEE. The length of the CDR3 is 16 residues. The CDR3 sequence is CASPRGGQGYNEKLFF. The CDR3 bases are TGTGCCAGCCCCAGGGGGGGACAGGGATATAATGAAAAACTGTTTTTT.

Many counts were recorded for this clonotype. This chain uses TRBV18 with TRBJ2-7; D gene ambiguous. There are 14 residues in the CDR3. Trimming left V 0 bases short and J 2 bases short, with 8 bases between. Per the germline V gene, CDR1 is KGHSH and CDR2 is LQKENI. The CDR3 sequence: CASSPPGRTYEQYF. The CDR3 region has the DNA TGTGCCAGCTCACCACCTGGTAGGACCTACGAGCAGTACTTC.

In this sample, this clonotype turned up a few times. This may be a read error: a much more frequent sequence differs by one nucleotide. This chain joins TRBV7-9 and TRBJ1-1; D possibly corresponds to TRBD1 (5 bases). The CDR3 covers 14 residues. In germline, CDR1 is SEHNR, CDR2 FQNEAQ (reference sequence). Here the CDR3 DNA reads TGTGCCAGCAGCTTAGCCAGGGAGAACGCTGAAGCTTTCTTT. Residues: CASSLARENAEAFF.

The V and J genes are TRBV20-1 and TRBJ1-5; D gene ambiguous. The germline CDR1 and CDR2 sequences are DFQATT and SNEGSKA (reference sequence). Trimming left V 4 bases short and J 5 bases short, with 9 bases between. The CDR3 has 12 residues. CDR3 residues: CSAKGNDQPQHF. The DNA for the CDR3 is TGCAGTGCTAAAGGGAACGATCAGCCCCAGCATTTT.

The V gene is TRBV2, the J gene TRBJ1-5, with no clear D. V was shortened by 1 base and J by 7 bases, with 11 bases between the two germline ends. Germline V lookup: CDR1 SNHLY, CDR2 FYNNEI. CDR3 length: 14 residues. DNA for the CDR3: TGTGCCAGCAGTGAAGGGTCCCAAGACCAGCCCCAGCATTTT. It codes for CASSEGSQDQPQHF. The full variable domain, with the rest looked up from reference TRBV2 and TRBJ1-5, is EPEVTQTPSHQVTQMGQEVILRCVPISNHLYFYWYRQILGQKVEFLVSFYNNEISEKSEIFDDQFSVERPDGSNFTLKIRSTKLEDSAMYFCASSEGSQDQPQHFGDGTRLSIL.

This clonotype was found once. The chain has TRBV12-3 or TRBV12-4 and TRBJ2-7, with 7 bases that match TRBD1. This CDR3 is 16 amino acids long. Trimming removed 5 bases from V and 3 bases from J; junction bases left unmatched: 13. CDR3 coding DNA: TGTGCCAGCAGTAGGGGGCTGGGCACCGGGAACTACGAGCAGTACTTC. It encodes CASSRGLGTGNYEQYF.

The J gene is TRBJ2-7, the V gene TRBV19, with D possibly TRBD1 on 5 matching bases. The CDR3 totals 13 residues. Germline CDR1 LNHDA, CDR2 SQIVND (reference sequence). V was cut by 5 bases and J by 5 bases, with 13 bases left in between. The CDR3 region is CASSDSWLNEQYF. CDR3 DNA sequence: TGTGCCAGTAGTGACAGTTGGTTGAACGAGCAGTACTTC. Complete variable domain (other parts from reference TRBV19 and TRBJ2-7): DGGITQSPKYLFRKEGQNVTLSCEQNLNHDAMYWYRQDPGQGLRLIYYSQIVNDFQKGDIAEGYSVSREKKESFPLTVTSAQKNPTAFYLCASSDSWLNEQYFGPGTRLTVT.

This clonotype appeared many times. The chain couples TRBV7-9 to TRBJ1-3; D gene uncertain. The CDR3 is made up of 16 amino acids. CDR1 is SEHNR and CDR2 is FQNEAQ in the germline V gene (reference sequence). Trimming stripped 5 bases from V and 3 bases from J, with 17 bases between. CDR3 region: CASSNPARGIGNTIYF. The CDR3 DNA reads TGTGCCAGCAGCAACCCCGCGCGGGGAATTGGAAACACCATATATTTT.

Concerning this clonotype: A much bigger clone sits one base away, suggesting this may be a read error. For the CDR3, the DNA is TGTGTCAGCAGTGATCAGGGGTACAATCAGCCCCAGCATTTT. Amino acids: CVSSDQGYNQPQHF. The chain has TRBV6-4 and TRBJ1-5, with a possible D match to TRBD1 (6 bases). Germline assignment: CDR1 MRHNA and CDR2 SNTAGT. The CDR3 consists of 14 residues.

This clonotype is a singleton in its sample. This may come from a read error, since a much larger clone is one base off. The chain has TRBV12-3 or TRBV12-4 and TRBJ1-1; maybe TRBD1 (6 bases). This CDR3 has 17 amino acids. Trimming removed 3 bases at V and 3 bases at J, with 20 bases between. The CDR3 reads CASSFHLPGQTHTEAFF. In DNA form, the CDR3 reads TGTGCCAGCAGTTTCCATCTACCTGGACAGACCCACACTGAAGCTTTCTTT.

The chain employs TRBV5-5 and TRBJ2-7, with 8 positions matching TRBD2. This CDR3 contains 12 residues. Per germline, CDR1 SGHKS and CDR2 YYEKEE (reference sequence). With V trimmed by 4 bases and J by 5 bases, 2 bases remained unmatched. CDR3 residues: CASSAGGDEQYF. The CDR3 DNA is TGTGCCAGCAGCGCGGGAGGAGACGAGCAGTACTTC. Full variable domain (rest looked up from reference TRBV5-5 and TRBJ2-7): DAGVTQSPTHLIKTRGQQVTLRCSPISGHKSVSWYQQVLGQGPQFIFQYYEKEERGRGNFPDRFSARQFPNYSSELNVNALLLGDSALYLCASSAGGDEQYFGPGTRLTVT.